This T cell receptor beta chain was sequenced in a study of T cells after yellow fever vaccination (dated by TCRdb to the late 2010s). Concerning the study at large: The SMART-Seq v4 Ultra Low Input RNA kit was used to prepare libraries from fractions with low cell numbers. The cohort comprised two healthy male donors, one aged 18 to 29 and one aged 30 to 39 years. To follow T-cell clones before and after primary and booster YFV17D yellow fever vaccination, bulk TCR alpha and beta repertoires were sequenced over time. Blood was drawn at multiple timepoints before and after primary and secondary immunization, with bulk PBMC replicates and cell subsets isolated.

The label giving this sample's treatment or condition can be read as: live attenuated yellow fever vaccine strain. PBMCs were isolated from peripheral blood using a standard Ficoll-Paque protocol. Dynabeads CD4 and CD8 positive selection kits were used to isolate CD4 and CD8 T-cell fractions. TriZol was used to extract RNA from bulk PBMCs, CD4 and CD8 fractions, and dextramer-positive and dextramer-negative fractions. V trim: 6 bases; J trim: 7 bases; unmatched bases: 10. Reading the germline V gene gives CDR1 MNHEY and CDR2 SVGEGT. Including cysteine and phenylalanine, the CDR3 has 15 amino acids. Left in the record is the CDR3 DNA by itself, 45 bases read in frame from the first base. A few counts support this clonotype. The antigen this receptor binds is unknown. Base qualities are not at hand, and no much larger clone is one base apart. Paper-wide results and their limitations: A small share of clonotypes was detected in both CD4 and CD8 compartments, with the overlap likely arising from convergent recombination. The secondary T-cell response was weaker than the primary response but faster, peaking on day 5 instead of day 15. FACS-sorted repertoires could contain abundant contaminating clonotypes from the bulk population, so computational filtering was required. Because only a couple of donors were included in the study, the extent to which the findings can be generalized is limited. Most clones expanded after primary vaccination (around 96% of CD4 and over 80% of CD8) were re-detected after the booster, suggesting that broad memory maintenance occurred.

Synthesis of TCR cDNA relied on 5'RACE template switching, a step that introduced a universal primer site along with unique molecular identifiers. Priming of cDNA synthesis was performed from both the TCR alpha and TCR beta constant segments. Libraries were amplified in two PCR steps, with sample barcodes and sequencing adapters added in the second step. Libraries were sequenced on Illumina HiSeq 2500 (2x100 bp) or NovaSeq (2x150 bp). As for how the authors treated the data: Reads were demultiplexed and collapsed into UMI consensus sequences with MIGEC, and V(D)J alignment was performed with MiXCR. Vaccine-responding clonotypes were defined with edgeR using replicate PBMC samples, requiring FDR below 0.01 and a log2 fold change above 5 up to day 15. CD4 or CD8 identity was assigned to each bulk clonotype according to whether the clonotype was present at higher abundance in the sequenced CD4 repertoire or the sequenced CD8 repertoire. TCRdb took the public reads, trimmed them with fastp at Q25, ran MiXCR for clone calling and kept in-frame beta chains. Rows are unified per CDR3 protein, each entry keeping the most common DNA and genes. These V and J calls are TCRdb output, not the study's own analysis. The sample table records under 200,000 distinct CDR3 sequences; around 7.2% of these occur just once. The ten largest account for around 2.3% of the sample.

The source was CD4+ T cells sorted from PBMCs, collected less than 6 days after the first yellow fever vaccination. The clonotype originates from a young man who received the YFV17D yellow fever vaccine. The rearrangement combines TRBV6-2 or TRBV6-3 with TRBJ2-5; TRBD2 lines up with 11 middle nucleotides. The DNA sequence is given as TGTGCCAGCAGCCCACTAGCGGGGGTATACGGGACCCAGTACTTC. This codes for CASSPLAGVYGTQYF.